The present T cell receptor beta chain was sequenced within a study of early T cells in non-severe SARS-CoV-2 infection (dated by TCRdb to the early 2020s). For context, the study as a whole: TCR sequencing used bulk RNA from unsorted whole blood, so alpha and beta chains could not be paired.

This clonotype was seen only a few times. Its antigen is still unknown. Per-nucleotide qualities are absent, and no much larger clonotype sits a single base away. Including cysteine and phenylalanine, the CDR3 has 17 amino acids. Only CDR3 DNA remains: 51 bases, in frame from the first base. V ends up 0 bases short and J 2 bases short, with an unmatched junction base count of 8. CDR1 and CDR2 were assigned from the germline V gene as SGDLS and YYNGEE. The paper as a whole reports these results and caveats: VDJdb matching was skewed toward anti-spike CD8 responses, so virus-specific expansions were likely underestimated and private and CD4 specificities were missed.

A case-control design nested within a healthcare worker cohort in London, UK, was used, with weekly nasopharyngeal swab PCR tests and blood sampling performed. Healthcare workers were enrolled in the week of the UK lockdown, from 23 to 31 March 2020, and were followed every week for up to roughly 15 weeks. The library was built by means of 5' RACE. Sequencing was performed on a NextSeq 500. In the TCR library protocol, unique molecular identifiers were attached to individual cDNA molecules to correct for PCR bias and sequencing error. Sequencing covered both TCR alpha and beta chains, and within each sample the abundances of alpha and beta sequences were tightly co-correlated. The study's processing was this. Decombinator V4 was used to perform V gene, J gene and CDR3 annotation of TCR sequences. TCRs were defined as expanded if a significant change between any two time points was detected under a Poisson model with p below 0.0001. TCR abundances were normalised to the total number of TCRs sequenced in each sample and reported as counts per million. MAIT TCRs were defined by TRAV1-2 paired with TRAJ12, TRAJ20 or TRAJ33, and iNKT TCRs by TRAV10 paired with TRAJ18. VDJdb, accessed 1 November 2021, was searched for CMV, EBV and SARS-CoV-2 annotated TCRs, excluding TCRs annotated for multiple antigens. TCRdb trimmed the raw reads at Q25, called clones with MiXCR and kept productive beta chains. A single entry per CDR3 protein holds the most common genes and DNA from its merged rows. The V and J calls were not made by the authors but by TCRdb's processing. Within this sample are tens of thousands of distinct CDR3 sequences, with around 10% of them counted one time only. Around 8% of the sample is in the top ten clones.

The sample consisted of whole blood, taken at baseline. The chain is assembled from TRBV9 and TRBJ2-3; TRBD1 aligns with 8 central bases. This sequence originates from an adult who was a healthcare worker with PCR-confirmed SARS-CoV-2 infection or an uninfected control (not recorded which). CDR3 protein: CASSVGGAGGLTDTQYF. The nucleotides are TGTGCCAGCAGCGTAGGAGGGGCAGGGGGCCTCACAGATACGCAGTATTTT.